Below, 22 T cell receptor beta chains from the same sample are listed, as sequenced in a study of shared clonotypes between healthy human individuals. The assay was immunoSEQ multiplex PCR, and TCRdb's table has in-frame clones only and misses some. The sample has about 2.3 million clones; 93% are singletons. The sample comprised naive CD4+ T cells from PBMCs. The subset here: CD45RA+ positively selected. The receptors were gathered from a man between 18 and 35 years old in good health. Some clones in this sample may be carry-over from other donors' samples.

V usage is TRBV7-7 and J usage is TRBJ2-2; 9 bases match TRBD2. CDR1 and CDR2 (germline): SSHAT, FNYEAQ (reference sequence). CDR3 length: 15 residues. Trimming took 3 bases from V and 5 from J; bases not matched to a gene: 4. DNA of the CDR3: TGTGCCAGCAGCTTGAGGCGGGAGGGAACCGGGGAGCTGTTTTTT. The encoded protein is CASSLRREGTGELFF.

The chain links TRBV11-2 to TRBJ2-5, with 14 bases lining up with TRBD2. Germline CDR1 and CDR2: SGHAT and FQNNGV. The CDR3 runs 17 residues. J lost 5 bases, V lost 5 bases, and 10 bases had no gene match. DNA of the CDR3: TGTGCCAGCAGCCGTCCGGGACTAGCGGGAGCTTGGGAGACCCAGTACTTC. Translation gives CASSRPGLAGAWETQYF.

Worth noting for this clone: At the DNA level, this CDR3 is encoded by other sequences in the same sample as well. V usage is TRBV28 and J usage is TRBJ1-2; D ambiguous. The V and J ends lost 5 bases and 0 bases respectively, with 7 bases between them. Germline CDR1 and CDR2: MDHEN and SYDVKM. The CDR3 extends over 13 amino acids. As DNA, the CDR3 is TGTGCCAGCAGTCCGGGCCCTAACTATGGCTACACCTTC. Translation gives CASSPGPNYGYTF.

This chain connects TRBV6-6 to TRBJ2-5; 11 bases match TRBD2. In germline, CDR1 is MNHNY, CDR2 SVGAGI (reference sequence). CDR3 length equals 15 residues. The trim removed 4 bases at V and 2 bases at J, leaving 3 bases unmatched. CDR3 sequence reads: CASSSGTSGQETQYF. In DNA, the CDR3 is TGTGCCAGCAGTTCGGGGACTAGCGGTCAAGAGACCCAGTACTTC.

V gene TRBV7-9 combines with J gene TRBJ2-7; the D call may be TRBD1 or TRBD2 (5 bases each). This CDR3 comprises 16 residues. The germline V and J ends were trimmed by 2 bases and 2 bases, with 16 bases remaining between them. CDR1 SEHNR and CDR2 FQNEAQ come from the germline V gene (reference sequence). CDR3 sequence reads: CASSLSRDLTTYEQYF. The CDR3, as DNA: TGTGCCAGCAGCTTATCTCGGGACCTTACCACCTACGAGCAGTACTTC. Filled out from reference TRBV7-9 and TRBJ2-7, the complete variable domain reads DTGVSQNPRHKITKRGQNVTFRCDPISEHNRLYWYRQTLGQGPEFLTYFQNEAQLEKSRLLSDRFSAERPKGSFSTLEIQRTEQGDSAMYLCASSLSRDLTTYEQYFGPGTRLTVT.

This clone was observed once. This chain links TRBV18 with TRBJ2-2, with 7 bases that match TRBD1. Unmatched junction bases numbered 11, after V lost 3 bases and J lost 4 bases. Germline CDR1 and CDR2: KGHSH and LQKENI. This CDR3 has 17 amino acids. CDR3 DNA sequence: TGTGCCAGCTCACCGACCGGCCAGACAGGGCCCACCGGGGAGCTGTTTTTT. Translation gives CASSPTGQTGPTGELFF. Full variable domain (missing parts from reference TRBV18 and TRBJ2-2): NAGVMQNPRHLVRRRGQEARLRCSPMKGHSHVYWYRQLPEEGLKFMVYLQKENIIDESGMPKERFSAEFPKEGPSILRIQQVVRGDSAAYFCASSPTGQTGPTGELFFGEGSRLTVL.

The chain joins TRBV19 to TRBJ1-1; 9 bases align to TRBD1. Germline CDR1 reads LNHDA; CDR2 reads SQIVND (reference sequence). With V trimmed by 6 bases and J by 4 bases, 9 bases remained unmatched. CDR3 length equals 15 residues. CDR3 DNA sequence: TGTGCCAGTAGCCCGGACAGGGGCGCCAGCACTGAAGCTTTCTTT. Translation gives CASSPDRGASTEAFF.

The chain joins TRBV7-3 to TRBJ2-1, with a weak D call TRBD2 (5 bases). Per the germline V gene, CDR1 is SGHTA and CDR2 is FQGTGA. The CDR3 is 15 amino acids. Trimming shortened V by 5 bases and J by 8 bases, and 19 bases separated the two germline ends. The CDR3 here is CASSPRPGITDEQFF. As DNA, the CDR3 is TGTGCCAGCAGCCCCCGTCCCGGGATAACCGATGAGCAGTTCTTC.

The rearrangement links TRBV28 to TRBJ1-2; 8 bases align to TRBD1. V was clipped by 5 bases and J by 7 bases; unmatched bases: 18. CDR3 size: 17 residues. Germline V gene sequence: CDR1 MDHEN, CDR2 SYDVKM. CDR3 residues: CASSPPRSQGASSGYTF. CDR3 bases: TGTGCCAGCAGTCCCCCGAGATCCCAGGGGGCATCGAGTGGCTACACCTTC.

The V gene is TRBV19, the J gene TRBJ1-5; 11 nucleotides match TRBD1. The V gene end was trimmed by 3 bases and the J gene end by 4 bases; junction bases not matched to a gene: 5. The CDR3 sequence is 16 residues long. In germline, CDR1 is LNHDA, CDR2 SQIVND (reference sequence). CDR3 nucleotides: TGTGCCAGTAGTATGCCCGGACAGGGGGCAAATCAGCCCCAGCATTTT. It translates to CASSMPGQGANQPQHF.

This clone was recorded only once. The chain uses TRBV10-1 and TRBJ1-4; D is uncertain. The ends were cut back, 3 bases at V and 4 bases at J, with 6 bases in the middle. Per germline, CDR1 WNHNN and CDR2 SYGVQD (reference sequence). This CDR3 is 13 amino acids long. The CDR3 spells CASSDDRNEKLFF. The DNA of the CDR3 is TGCGCCAGCAGTGACGACCGTAATGAAAAACTGTTTTTT.

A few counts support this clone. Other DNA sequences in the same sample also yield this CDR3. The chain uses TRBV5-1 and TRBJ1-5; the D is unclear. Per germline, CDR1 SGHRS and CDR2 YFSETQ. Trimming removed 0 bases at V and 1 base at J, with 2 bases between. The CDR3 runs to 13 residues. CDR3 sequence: CASSLGSNQPQHF. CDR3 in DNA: TGCGCCAGCAGCTTGGGCAGCAATCAGCCCCAGCATTTT.

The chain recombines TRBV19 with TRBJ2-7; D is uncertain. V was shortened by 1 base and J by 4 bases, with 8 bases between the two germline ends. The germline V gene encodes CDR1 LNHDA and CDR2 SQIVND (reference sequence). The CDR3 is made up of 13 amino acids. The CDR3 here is CASSIGPGYEQYF. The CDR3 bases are TGTGCCAGTAGTATAGGCCCCGGATACGAGCAGTACTTC.

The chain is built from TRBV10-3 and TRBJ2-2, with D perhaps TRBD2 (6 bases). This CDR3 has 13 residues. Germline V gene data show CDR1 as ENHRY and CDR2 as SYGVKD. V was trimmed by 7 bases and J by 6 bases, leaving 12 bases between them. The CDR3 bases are TGTGCCATCATCGGGGGAGAGCCCGGGGAGCTGTTTTTT. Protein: CAIIGGEPGELFF.

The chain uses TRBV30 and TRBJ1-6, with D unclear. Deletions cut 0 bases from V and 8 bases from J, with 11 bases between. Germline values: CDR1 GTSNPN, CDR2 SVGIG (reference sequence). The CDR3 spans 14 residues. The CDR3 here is CAWSVTEGDSPLHF. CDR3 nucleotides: TGTGCCTGGAGTGTCACCGAAGGCGATTCACCCCTCCACTTT. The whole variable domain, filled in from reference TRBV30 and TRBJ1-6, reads SQTIHQWPATLVQPVGSPLSLECTVEGTSNPNLYWYRQAAGRGLQLLFYSVGIGQISSEVPQNLSASRPQDRQFILSSKKLLLSDSGFYLCAWSVTEGDSPLHFGNGTRLTVT.

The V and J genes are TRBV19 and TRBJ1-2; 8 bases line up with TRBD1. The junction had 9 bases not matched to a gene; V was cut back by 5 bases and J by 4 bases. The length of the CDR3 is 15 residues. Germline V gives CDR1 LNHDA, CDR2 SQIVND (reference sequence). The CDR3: CASSHRDRRTYGYTF. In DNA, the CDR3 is TGTGCCAGTAGTCACCGGGACAGGAGGACCTATGGCTACACCTTC.

The CDR3: CASSSLSRGHGNTIYF. The DNA for the CDR3 is TGTGCCAGCAGTTCTCTTTCCAGGGGACATGGAAACACCATATATTTT. This chain connects TRBV27 to TRBJ1-3, with D maybe TRBD1 (6 bases). The CDR3 totals 16 residues. The ends were cut back, 4 bases at V and 3 bases at J, with 16 bases in the middle. CDR1 MNHEY and CDR2 SMNVEV come from the germline V gene (reference sequence).

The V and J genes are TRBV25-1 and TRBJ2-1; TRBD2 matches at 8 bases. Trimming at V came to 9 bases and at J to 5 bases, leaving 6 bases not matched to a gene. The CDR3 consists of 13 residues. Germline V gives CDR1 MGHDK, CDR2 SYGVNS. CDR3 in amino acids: CASTYSGNNEQFF. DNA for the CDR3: TGTGCCAGTACCTATAGCGGGAACAATGAGCAGTTCTTC.

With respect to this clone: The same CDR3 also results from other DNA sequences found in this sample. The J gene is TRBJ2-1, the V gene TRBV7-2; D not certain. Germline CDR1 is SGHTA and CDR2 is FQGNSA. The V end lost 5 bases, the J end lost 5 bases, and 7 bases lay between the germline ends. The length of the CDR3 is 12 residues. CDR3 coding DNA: TGTGCCAGCAGCCAACCCAACAATGAGCAGTTCTTC. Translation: CASSQPNNEQFF.

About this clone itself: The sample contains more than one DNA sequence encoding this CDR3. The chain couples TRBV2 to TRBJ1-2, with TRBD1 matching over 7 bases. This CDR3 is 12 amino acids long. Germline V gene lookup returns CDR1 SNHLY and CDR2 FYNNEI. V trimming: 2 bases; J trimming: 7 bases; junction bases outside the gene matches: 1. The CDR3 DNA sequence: TGTGCCAGCAGTGAAACAGGGGTTGGCTACACCTTC. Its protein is CASSETGVGYTF.

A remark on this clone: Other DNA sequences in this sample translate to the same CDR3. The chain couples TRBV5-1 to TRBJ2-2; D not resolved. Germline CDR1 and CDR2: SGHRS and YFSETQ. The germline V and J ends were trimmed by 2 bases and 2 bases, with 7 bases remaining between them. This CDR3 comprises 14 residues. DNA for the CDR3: TGCGCCAGCAGCTTCTCAGCAAACACCGGGGAGCTGTTTTTT. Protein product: CASSFSANTGELFF.

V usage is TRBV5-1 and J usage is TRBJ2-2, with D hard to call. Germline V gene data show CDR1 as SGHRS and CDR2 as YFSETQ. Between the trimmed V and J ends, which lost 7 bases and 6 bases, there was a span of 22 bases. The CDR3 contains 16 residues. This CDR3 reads CASRPAPNYHPGELFF. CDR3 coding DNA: TGCGCCAGCCGCCCGGCGCCGAATTATCATCCCGGGGAGCTGTTTTTT.